This T cell receptor (beta chain) was sequenced during a study of OX40 agonist ivuxolimab in advanced cancers. About the study: The study treated patients with ivuxolimab, an agonistic anti-OX40 (CD134) antibody. Therapy given before enrollment (anti-PD-1, anti-PD-L1 or anti-CTLA-4) was allowed, and around 40% had some.

Only a few counts were recorded for this clone. Assay used: immunoSEQ multiplex PCR; TCRdb lists only in-frame clones, some missing. The sample holds 45,000 to 55,000 clones, about 88% seen once. Germline CDR1 is DFQATT and CDR2 is SNEGSKA (reference sequence). This CDR3 is built from 11 residues. Trimming shortened V by 8 bases and J by 5 bases, and 13 bases separated the two germline ends. The V call is TRBV20-1, the J call TRBJ2-7; D gene unclear. The starting material was CD4+ or CD8+ T cells sorted from blood, obtained in a trial of the OX40 agonist ivuxolimab. This sequence originates from an adult with an advanced solid tumor such as melanoma, head and neck, liver or kidney cancer. The CDR3 here is CSWESSDEQYF. The CDR3 DNA reads as TGCAGTTGGGAATCTTCGGACGAGCAGTACTTC.